This TCR beta chain was recovered during a study of blood T cell repertoires in COVID-19. Study overall: Acute and convalescent COVID-19 specimens originated in the United States, Italy and Spain. T cells, B-cell-depleted T cells, or PBMCs supplied cDNA or gDNA.

Original methodology: Nucleated cell number was recorded as an estimate derived from reference gene primer amplification. The method was immunoSEQ multiplex PCR; TCRdb's version includes in-frame clones alone and lacks a portion of them. V and J calls and clone size are given by that table; D and trimming were obtained from the DNA. The sample has 190,000 or so clones; approximately 88% are singletons. The source material was peripheral blood. The source of this sequence is a man aged 40-49 years with acute or convalescent COVID-19.

CDR3 loop: CASSQVWASSGNTIYF. As DNA, the CDR3 is TGCGCCAGCAGCCAAGTTTGGGCGAGCTCTGGAAACACCATATATTTT. The V call is TRBV4-1, the J call TRBJ1-3; D unclear. Germline CDR1 is MGHRA and CDR2 is YSYEKL. V was clipped by 1 base and J by 0 bases, with 10 bases between them. This CDR3 spans 16 amino acids.